One T cell receptor (beta chain) is described in this entry. No antigen is known for it. This sample also contains other DNA sequences that code for the same CDR3. Repertoires were generated with immunoSEQ multiplex PCR, while TCRdb's copy carries only in-frame clones and drops some. The sample comprises around 2.1 million clones, more than 85% of which are singletons, and 1.7% rests with the top ten. Cells designated naive CD8 were CD45RO-negative and were positively selected for CCR7, with terminally differentiated effector memory CD45RA+ cells excluded. Those who donated were healthy HIV-negative adults, with no recent acute infections or vaccinations reported. These data originate in a study of shared clonotypes between healthy human individuals. The CDR3 sequence is 14 residues long. Trimming stripped 2 bases from V and 4 bases from J, with 11 bases between. Looked up from germline, CDR1 is MDHEN and CDR2 is SYDVKM.

Study conclusions and caveats: The diversity represented, both genetic and in exposure history, was limited by few donors.

The genes are TRBV28 and TRBJ2-5; D may be TRBD1 (5 bases). Sequences were obtained from naive CD8+ T cells from PBMCs. This clonotype originated in a young man in good health. Some clones in this sample may be carry-over from other donors' samples. CDR3 loop: CASSLAGFGETQYF. In nucleotides, the CDR3 is TGTGCCAGCAGTTTAGCAGGGTTTGGAGAGACCCAGTACTTC.